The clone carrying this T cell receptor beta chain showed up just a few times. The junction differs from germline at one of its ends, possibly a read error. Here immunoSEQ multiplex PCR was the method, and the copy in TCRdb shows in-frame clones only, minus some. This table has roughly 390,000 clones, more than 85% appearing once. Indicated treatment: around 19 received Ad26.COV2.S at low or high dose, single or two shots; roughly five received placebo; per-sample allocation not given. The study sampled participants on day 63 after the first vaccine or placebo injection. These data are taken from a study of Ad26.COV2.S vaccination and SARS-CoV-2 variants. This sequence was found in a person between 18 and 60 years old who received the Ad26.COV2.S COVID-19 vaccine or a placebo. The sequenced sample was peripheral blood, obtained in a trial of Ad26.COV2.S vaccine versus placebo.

CDR3 sequence: CASTLKKRGGSTGELFF. In DNA, the CDR3 is TGTGCCAGCACCTTGAAAAAGCGGGGGGGCTCCACCGGGGAGCTGTTTTTT. This chain connects TRBV5-4 to TRBJ2-2; 10 bases align to TRBD2. CDR3 length equals 17 residues. Germline V CDR1 and CDR2: SGHNT, YYREEE (reference sequence).